These T cell receptor beta chains were read from a single sample in a study of T cells in Graves' hyperthyroidism and ophthalmopathy. TCRdb reanalysed the multiplex PCR reads using MiXCR and keeps one entry per CDR3 protein. This table has over 650,000 distinct CDR3 sequences, roughly 17% appearing once. The material sequenced was blood. The receptor source for this set is a man between 18 and 35 years old with Graves' hyperthyroidism. The CDR3 runs from the conserved cysteine through the conserved F or W. A D gene is named only where the DNA matches it firmly. Clone size, where shown, is once, few, many, or a class for clones that have expanded.

>many|TRBV28|.|TRBJ2-7
CASSVGSEEQYF
TGTGCCAGCAGTGTGGGTTCAGAAGAGCAGTACTTC
>.|TRBV28|.|TRBJ2-2
CASSLVPGQPNTGELFF
TGTGCCAGCAGTTTAGTTCCCGGCCAGCCGAACACCGGGGAGCTGTTTTTT
>.|TRBV20-1|.|TRBJ2-5
CSAREEGTQETQYF
TGCAGTGCTAGGGAAGAGGGCACCCAAGAGACCCAGTACTTC
>few|TRBV7-9|.|TRBJ2-4
CASSLDYLAKNIQYF
TGTGCCAGCAGCCTGGACTACTTAGCCAAAAACATTCAGTACTTC
>many|TRBV28|.|TRBJ2-7
CASSRERRRMDEQYF
TGTGCCAGCAGTCGAGAAAGGAGAAGAATGGACGAGCAGTACTTC
>few|TRBV5-1|.|TRBJ2-2
CATRAVTNTGELFF
TGCGCCACCAGGGCGGTGACGAACACCGGGGAGCTGTTTTTT
>few|TRBV12-3/TRBV12-4|.|TRBJ1-6
CASRSWGNSPLHF
TGTGCCAGCAGAAGTTGGGGTAATTCACCCCTCCACTTT
>.|TRBV5-5|.|TRBJ2-7
CASSWEGSGQLDF
TGTGCCAGCAGCTGGGAGGGGTCCGGACAGCTAGACTTC
>few|TRBV5-1|TRBD2|TRBJ2-5
CASSLALAGGISETQYF
TGCGCCAGCAGCTTGGCATTAGCGGGAGGAATTTCGGAGACCCAGTACTTC
>many|TRBV28|TRBD2|TRBJ2-3
CASSYQSGTLTDTQYF
TGTGCCAGCAGCTATCAGAGCGGGACTCTCACAGATACGCAGTATTTT
>few|TRBV3-1|TRBD2|TRBJ2-3
CASSQVGSGRFPDTQYF
TGTGCCAGCAGCCAAGTGGGTAGCGGGAGGTTTCCAGATACGCAGTATTTT
>.|TRBV6-1|.|TRBJ2-7
CASSLTDFYYEQYF
TGTGCCAGCAGCCTAACGGACTTTTACTACGAGCAGTACTTC
>many|TRBV2|TRBD1|TRBJ2-3
CASSDGQGDTQYF
TGTGCCAGCAGCGATGGACAGGGAGATACGCAGTATTTT
>few|TRBV20-1|TRBD1|TRBJ1-4
CSARIVGGAYEKLFF
TGCAGTGCTAGAATAGTAGGGGGCGCATATGAAAAACTGTTTTTT
>.|TRBV19|TRBD2|TRBJ2-1
CASSAIAGGINEQFF
TGTGCCAGTAGTGCAATAGCGGGAGGGATAAATGAGCAGTTCTTC
>many|TRBV27|.|TRBJ1-5
CASSPGTHSNQPQHF
TGTGCCAGCAGTCCCGGGACACATAGCAATCAGCCCCAGCATTTT
>many|TRBV28|.|TRBJ2-7
CASGRLYEQYF
TGTGCCAGCGGCAGGTTGTACGAGCAGTACTTC